Following are 22 T cell receptor beta chains from one sample sequenced in a study of cytomegalovirus exposure and HLA in healthy donors. Some clones are missing from TCRdb's copy, which holds only in-frame ones; the method was immunoSEQ multiplex PCR. Of fewer than 200,000 clones in the sample, about 80% are singletons; the top ten hold approximately 3%. The sequencing input was PBMCs. The receptor source for this set is a woman aged 18-29 years in good health and CMV-seropositive.

The gene calls are TRBV6-6 and TRBJ2-2; TRBD1 might be the D (5 bases). Germline CDR1 reads MNHNY; CDR2 reads SVGAGI (reference sequence). The CDR3 runs to 15 residues. V was trimmed by 8 bases and J by 3 bases, leaving 16 bases between them. CDR3 amino acids: CASSLRGADTGELFF. The CDR3 DNA sequence: TGTGCCAGCTCTCTTAGGGGCGCCGACACCGGGGAGCTGTTTTTT.

The chain links TRBV7-2 to TRBJ1-5, with 7 bases that match TRBD1. J was trimmed by 4 bases and V by 1 base; bases with no gene match: 4. The CDR3 consists of 15 residues. Germline lookup yields CDR1 SGHTA and CDR2 FQGNSA. Here the CDR3 reads CASSLGGGRNQPQHF. As DNA, the CDR3 is TGTGCCAGCAGCTTAGGAGGGGGCCGGAATCAGCCCCAGCATTTT.

This clone was seen a single time. The gene calls are TRBV2 and TRBJ2-3; D gene ambiguous. This CDR3 has 13 amino acids. The germline gives CDR1 SNHLY, CDR2 FYNNEI. Trimming left V 4 bases short and J 6 bases short, with 11 bases between. The CDR3 protein is CASSVSSLDTQYF. The DNA of the CDR3 is TGTGCCAGCAGTGTATCGAGCTTGGATACGCAGTATTTT.

The chain carries TRBV5-1 and TRBJ2-7; D might be TRBD2 (6 bases). The CDR3 contains 14 residues. The V end was cut by 4 bases, the J end by 2 bases, with 13 bases between. Looked up from germline, CDR1 is SGHRS and CDR2 is YFSETQ. In DNA, the CDR3 is TGCGCCAGCAGCCCTTCTTGGGGGGCCTACGAGCAGTACTTC. Translating it yields CASSPSWGAYEQYF.

This clone was observed once. This chain connects TRBV27 to TRBJ1-1; 7 bases fit TRBD1. Germline CDR1 MNHEY, CDR2 SMNVEV (reference sequence). V lost 9 bases, J lost 3 bases, and 7 bases stayed unmatched. This CDR3 comprises 13 residues. CDR3 sequence reads: CASRTGFYTEAFF. CDR3 bases: TGTGCCAGTAGGACAGGCTTTTACACTGAAGCTTTCTTT.

J is TRBJ2-7 and V is TRBV2, with 8 positions matching TRBD2. The trim removed 6 bases at V and 2 bases at J, leaving 6 bases unmatched. This CDR3 has 14 residues. CDR1 and CDR2 (germline): SNHLY, FYNNEI. CDR3 in DNA: TGTGCCAGCAGCGTACCGGGACTAGCCTACGAGCAGTACTTC. Amino acid sequence: CASSVPGLAYEQYF.

In its sample, this clone was seen once. V and J are TRBV5-1 and TRBJ2-5; D is uncertain. In germline, CDR1 is SGHRS, CDR2 YFSETQ. V lost 6 bases, J lost 3 bases, and 6 bases lay in between. The CDR3 consists of 11 residues. The CDR3 DNA follows: TGCGCCAGCACCCGAGAAGAGACCCAGTACTTC. This sequence encodes CASTREETQYF.

In its sample, this clone was seen a few times. The chain joins TRBV7-8 to TRBJ1-5, with 8 bases lining up with TRBD1. V was clipped by 4 bases and J by 3 bases; unmatched bases: 11. This CDR3 contains 17 residues. Germline V CDR1 and CDR2: SGHVS, FQNEAQ. CDR3 bases: TGTGCCAGCAGCTCCAATGTTCAGGGGGCGCCCAATCAGCCCCAGCATTTT. This translates into CASSSNVQGAPNQPQHF. The full variable domain, in which reference TRBV7-8 and TRBJ1-5 provide the parts outside the CDR3, is GAGVSQSPRYKVAKRGQDVALRCDPISGHVSLFWYQQALGQGPEFLTYFQNEAQLDKSGLPSDRFFAERPEGSVSTLKIQRTQQEDSAVYLCASSSNVQGAPNQPQHFGDGTRLSIL.

The rearrangement links TRBV5-1 to TRBJ2-2; D gene unclear. The CDR3 spans 15 residues. Trimming stripped 0 bases from V and 2 bases from J, with 8 bases between. Germline lookup yields CDR1 SGHRS and CDR2 YFSETQ. For the CDR3, the DNA is TGCGCCAGCAGCTTGGGACTTTATAACACCGGGGAGCTGTTTTTT. Translation: CASSLGLYNTGELFF.

V usage is TRBV5-1 and J usage is TRBJ2-3, with D perhaps TRBD2 (6 bases). The V end lost 4 bases, the J end lost 2 bases, and 14 bases lay between the germline ends. CDR3 size: 15 residues. Germline V CDR1 and CDR2: SGHRS, YFSETQ. The CDR3 loop is CASSKNLALTDTQYF. The CDR3 nucleotides read TGCGCCAGCAGCAAGAACCTAGCGCTCACAGATACGCAGTATTTT.

The V call is TRBV7-6, the J call TRBJ1-6; TRBD1 matches 7 bases. Trimming removed 4 bases from V and 10 bases from J; junction bases left unmatched: 13. Germline V CDR1 and CDR2: SGHVS, FNYEAQ. CDR3 length: 16 amino acids. CDR3 sequence reads: CASSSPGRDSRSPLHF. Written as DNA, the CDR3 is TGTGCCAGCAGCTCCCCGGGGCGGGACAGTAGGTCACCCCTCCACTTT.

This chain links TRBV11-1 with TRBJ2-7, with TRBD2 identical over 9 bases. Trimming at V came to 4 bases and at J to 5 bases, leaving 3 bases not matched to a gene. Germline values: CDR1 SGHAT, CDR2 FQDESV (reference sequence). The length of the CDR3 is 13 residues. CDR3 bases: TGTGCCAGCAGCTCGGGACTAGCTAACGAGCAGTACTTC. It yields the protein CASSSGLANEQYF.

The chain combines TRBV29-1 with TRBJ2-7; tentative D call: TRBD1 (6 bases). V was shortened by 0 bases and J by 1 base, with 16 bases between the two germline ends. There are 16 residues in the CDR3. Germline-derived CDR1 and CDR2 are SQVTM and ANQGSEA. The CDR3 DNA reads TGCAGCGTTGAAGAATGGGGGTCAACAGGGTCCTACGAGCAGTACTTC. Protein product: CSVEEWGSTGSYEQYF.

The chain links TRBV6-1 to TRBJ2-7; 7 bases fit TRBD1. The trim removed 7 bases at V and 4 bases at J, leaving 10 bases unmatched. The CDR3 is made up of 14 amino acids. Germline CDR1 is MNHNS and CDR2 is SASEGT. DNA of the CDR3: TGTGCCAGCACCCTAGACAGGGTCACTTACGAGCAGTACTTC. Protein product: CASTLDRVTYEQYF.

CDR3 in DNA: TGTGCCAGCAGCGCCCTGGAGGGCGTCATCTCTGGAAACACCATATATTTT. Amino acids: CASSALEGVISGNTIYF. The genes are TRBV9 and TRBJ1-3, with D unclear. Looked up from germline, CDR1 is SGDLS and CDR2 is YYNGEE. The length of the CDR3 is 17 residues. Trimming stripped 3 bases from V and 0 bases from J, with 16 bases between.

The chain recombines TRBV15 with TRBJ1-6, with D unclear. The germline V gene encodes CDR1 LNHNV and CDR2 YYDKDF (reference sequence). Between the trimmed V and J ends, which lost 6 bases and 8 bases, there was a span of 11 bases. The CDR3 has 13 amino acids. The CDR3 is CATRFRLDSPLHF. The DNA for the CDR3 is TGTGCCACCAGGTTTCGACTGGATTCACCCCTCCACTTT. The variable domain in full, completed from reference TRBV15 and TRBJ1-6, reads DAMVIQNPRYQVTQFGKPVTLSCSQTLNHNVMYWYQQKSSQAPKLLFHYYDKDFNNEADTPDNFQSRRPNTSFCFLDIRSPGLGDTAMYLCATRFRLDSPLHFGNGTRLTVT.

The CDR3 loop reads CASSLYLEGAEYF. CDR3 sequence (DNA): TGTGCCAGCAGCTTGTATCTGGAGGGGGCAGAGTACTTC. The V call is TRBV5-6, the J call TRBJ2-7; tentative D call: TRBD1 (7 bases). The CDR3 runs 13 residues. V dropped 1 base and J dropped 11 bases, with 16 bases sitting between them. Germline-derived CDR1 and CDR2 are SGHDT and YYEEEE. Complete variable domain (other parts from reference TRBV5-6 and TRBJ2-7): DAGVTQSPTHLIKTRGQQVTLRCSPKSGHDTVSWYQQALGQGPQFIFQYYEEEERQRGNFPDRFSGHQFPNYSSELNVNALLLGDSALYLCASSLYLEGAEYFGPGTRLTVT.

J is TRBJ2-7 and V is TRBV5-6; TRBD1 agrees at 10 bases. Germline V gives CDR1 SGHDT, CDR2 YYEEEE. The CDR3 has 14 amino acids. Germline trimming cut 7 bases from V and 4 bases from J; bases unmatched to any gene: 8. The CDR3, as DNA: TGTGCCAGCGGACCGTGGACAGGGGGGTACGAGCAGTACTTC. It codes for CASGPWTGGYEQYF.

The genes are TRBV7-2 and TRBJ2-1; D not resolved. The CDR3 covers 11 residues. V was shortened by 5 bases and J by 10 bases, with 9 bases between the two germline ends. Germline V gives CDR1 SGHTA, CDR2 FQGNSA. CDR3 coding DNA: TGTGCCAGCAGCCCATTTCCCGAGCAGTTCTTC. Translating gives CASSPFPEQFF.

The chain joins TRBV7-5 to TRBJ1-5; no DNA check was done on the table's D call, TRBD1. TRBV7-5 is a documented pseudogene. This CDR3 contains 14 residues. The DNA for the CDR3 is TGTGCCAGAAGCCCCCGCAGGGGTGGTCAGCCCCAGCATTTT. Translation: CARSPRRGGQPQHF.

This chain links TRBV19 with TRBJ1-2; D is perhaps TRBD1 (6 bases). Between the trimmed V and J ends, which lost 5 bases and 4 bases, there was a span of 14 bases. In germline, CDR1 is LNHDA, CDR2 SQIVND (reference sequence). This CDR3 is built from 14 residues. The CDR3 protein is CASSLESGAYGYTF. In nucleotides, the CDR3 is TGTGCCAGTAGTCTGGAGTCAGGGGCCTATGGCTACACCTTC.

This clone appeared a few times. V usage is TRBV11-2 and J usage is TRBJ1-1; D possibly corresponds to TRBD1 (6 bases). V was trimmed by 4 bases and J by 0 bases, leaving 6 bases between them. There are 13 residues in the CDR3. CDR1 and CDR2 (germline): SGHAT, FQNNGV. The CDR3 region has the DNA TGTGCCAGCAGCTGGGACATGAACACTGAAGCTTTCTTT. Translation: CASSWDMNTEAFF.